This TCR beta chain is drawn from a study of CD8+ T cells in alopecia areata. Study-wide findings and caveats: There were also resident alphabeta T cells of normal skin sequenced in scalp samples. Clonality in lesional scalp, especially alopecia totalis/universalis, exceeded that of normal scalp. In patients, TCRs were shared less clearly than in mice, and HLA may possibly be involved.

This clone has a handful of counts. The antigen remains unidentified. Gene names and germline refer to mouse. The sequence runs out 4 residues before the end of the CDR3; the remainder is reconstructed from the germline J gene. This CDR3 has 13 residues. V lost 2 bases, J lost 4 bases, and 9 bases lay in between. Germline CDR1 reads FNHDT; CDR2 reads SITEND (reference sequence). Extracted from the samples, RNA was reverse transcribed into cDNA to serve as the sequencing template. TCRdb's table, derived via immunoSEQ multiplex PCR, lists solely in-frame clones and lacks some. The sample holds some 120,000 clones, and no clone turns up only once.

Sequenced material: lesional skin. The chain links TRBV19 to TRBJ1-1; weak D call: TRBD1 (5 bases). The source is a C3H/HeJ mouse with alopecia areata. The MHC haplotype recorded for the strain is H2-k. The CDR3 DNA, read in part, is TGTGCCAGCAGTATCCCAGGGTCCACA. It translates to CASSIPGST. The complete CDR3 sequence is CASSIPGSTEVFF. Full variable domain (missing parts from reference TRBV19 and TRBJ1-1): GGIITQTPKFLIGQEGQKLTLKCQQNFNHDTMYWYRQDSGKGLRLIYYSITENDLQKGDLSEGYDASREKKSSFSLTVTSAQKNEMAVFLCASSIPGSTEVFFGKGTRLTVV.